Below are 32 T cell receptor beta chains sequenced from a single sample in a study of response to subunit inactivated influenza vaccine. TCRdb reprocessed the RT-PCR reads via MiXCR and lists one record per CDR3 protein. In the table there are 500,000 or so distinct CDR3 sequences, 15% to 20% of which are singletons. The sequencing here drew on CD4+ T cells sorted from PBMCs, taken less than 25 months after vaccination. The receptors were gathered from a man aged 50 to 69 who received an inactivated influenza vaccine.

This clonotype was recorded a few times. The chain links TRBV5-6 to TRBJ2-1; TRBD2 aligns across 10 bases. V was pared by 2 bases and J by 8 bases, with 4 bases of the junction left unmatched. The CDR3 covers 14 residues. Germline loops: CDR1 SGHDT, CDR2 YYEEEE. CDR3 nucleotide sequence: TGTGCCAGCAGCTTAAGCGGGAGGGACGATGAGCAGTTCTTC. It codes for CASSLSGRDDEQFF.

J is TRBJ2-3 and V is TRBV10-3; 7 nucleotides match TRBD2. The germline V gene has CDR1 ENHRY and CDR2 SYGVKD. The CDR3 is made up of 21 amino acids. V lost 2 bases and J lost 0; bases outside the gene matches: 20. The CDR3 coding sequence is TGTGCCATCAGTGAGGGGAGCCTAGCGGCATACACGAAAACTAGCACAGATACGCAGTATTTT. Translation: CAISEGSLAAYTKTSTDTQYF.

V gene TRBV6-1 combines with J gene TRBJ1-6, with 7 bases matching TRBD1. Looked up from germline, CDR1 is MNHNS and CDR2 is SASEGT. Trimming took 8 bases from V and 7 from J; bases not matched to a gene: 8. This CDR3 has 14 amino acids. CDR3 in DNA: TGTGCCAGCGCCCGACAGGGCACCAATTCACCCCTCCACTTT. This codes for CASARQGTNSPLHF.

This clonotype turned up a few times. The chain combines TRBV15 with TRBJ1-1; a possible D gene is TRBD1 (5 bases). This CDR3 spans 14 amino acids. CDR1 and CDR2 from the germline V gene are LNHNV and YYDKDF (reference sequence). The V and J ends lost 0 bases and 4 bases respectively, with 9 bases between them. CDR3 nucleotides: TGTGCCACCAGCAGAGATTTTGGGGGCACTGAAGCTTTCTTT. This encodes CATSRDFGGTEAFF.

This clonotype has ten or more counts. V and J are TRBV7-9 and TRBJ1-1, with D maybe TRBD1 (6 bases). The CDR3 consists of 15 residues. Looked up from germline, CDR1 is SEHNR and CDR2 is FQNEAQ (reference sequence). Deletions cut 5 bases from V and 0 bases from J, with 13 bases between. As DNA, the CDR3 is TGTGCCAGCAGCCCGGACAGAACCATGAACACTGAAGCTTTCTTT. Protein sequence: CASSPDRTMNTEAFF.

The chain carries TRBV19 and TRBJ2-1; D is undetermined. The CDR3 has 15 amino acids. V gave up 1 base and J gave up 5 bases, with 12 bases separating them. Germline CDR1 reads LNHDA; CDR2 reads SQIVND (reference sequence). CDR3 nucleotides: TGTGCCAGTAGTATAGGTCCGGTAGGCAACAATGAGCAGTTCTTC. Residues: CASSIGPVGNNEQFF. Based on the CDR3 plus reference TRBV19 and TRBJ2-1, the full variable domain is DGGITQSPKYLFRKEGQNVTLSCEQNLNHDAMYWYRQDPGQGLRLIYYSQIVNDFQKGDIAEGYSVSREKKESFPLTVTSAQKNPTAFYLCASSIGPVGNNEQFFGPGTRLTVL.

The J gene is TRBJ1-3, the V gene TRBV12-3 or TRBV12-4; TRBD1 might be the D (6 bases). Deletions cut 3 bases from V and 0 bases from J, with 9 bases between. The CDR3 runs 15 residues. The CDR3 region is CASSFGTSSGNTIYF. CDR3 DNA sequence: TGTGCCAGCAGTTTTGGGACAAGCTCTGGAAACACCATATATTTT.

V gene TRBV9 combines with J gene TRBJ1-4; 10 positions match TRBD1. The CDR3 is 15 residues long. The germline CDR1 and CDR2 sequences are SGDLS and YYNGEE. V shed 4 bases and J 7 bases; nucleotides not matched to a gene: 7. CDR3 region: CASSFAGTGVEKLFF. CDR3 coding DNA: TGTGCCAGCAGCTTCGCCGGGACAGGGGTTGAAAAACTGTTTTTT.

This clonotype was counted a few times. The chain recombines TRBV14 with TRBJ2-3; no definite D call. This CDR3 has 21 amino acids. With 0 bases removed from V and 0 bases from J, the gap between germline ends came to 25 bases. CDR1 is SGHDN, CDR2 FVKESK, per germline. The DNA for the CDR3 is TGTGCCAGCAGCCAAGACGACAATCTCCGTCTCTTCATATCTAGCACAGATACGCAGTATTTT. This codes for CASSQDDNLRLFISSTDTQYF.

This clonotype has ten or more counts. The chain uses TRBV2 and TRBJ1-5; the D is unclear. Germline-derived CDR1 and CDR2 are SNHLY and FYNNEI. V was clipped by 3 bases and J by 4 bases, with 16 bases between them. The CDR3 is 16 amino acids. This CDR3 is CASSDEMWMRNQPQHF. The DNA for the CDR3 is TGTGCCAGCAGTGATGAGATGTGGATGCGGAATCAGCCCCAGCATTTT.

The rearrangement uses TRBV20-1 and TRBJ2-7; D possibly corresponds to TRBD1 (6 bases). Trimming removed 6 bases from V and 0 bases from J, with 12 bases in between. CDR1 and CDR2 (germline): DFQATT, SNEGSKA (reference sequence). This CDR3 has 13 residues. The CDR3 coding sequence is TGCAGTGCGAAGGACAGTCGCTCCTACGAGCAGTACTTC. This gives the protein CSAKDSRSYEQYF.

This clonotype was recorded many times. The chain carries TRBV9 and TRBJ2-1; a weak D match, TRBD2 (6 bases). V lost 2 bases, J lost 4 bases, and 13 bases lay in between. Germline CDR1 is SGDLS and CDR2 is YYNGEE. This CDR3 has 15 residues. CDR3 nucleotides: TGTGCCAGCAGCGTTGTTAGCGGAGGATACAATGAGCAGTTCTTC. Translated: CASSVVSGGYNEQFF.

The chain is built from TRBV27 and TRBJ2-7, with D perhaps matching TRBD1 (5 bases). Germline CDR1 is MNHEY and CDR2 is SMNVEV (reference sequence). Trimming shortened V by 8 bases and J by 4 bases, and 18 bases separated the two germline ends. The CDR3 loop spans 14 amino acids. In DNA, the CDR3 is TGTGCCAGCTCCCAAAACAGGCTGGGGTACGAGCAGTACTTC. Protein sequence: CASSQNRLGYEQYF.

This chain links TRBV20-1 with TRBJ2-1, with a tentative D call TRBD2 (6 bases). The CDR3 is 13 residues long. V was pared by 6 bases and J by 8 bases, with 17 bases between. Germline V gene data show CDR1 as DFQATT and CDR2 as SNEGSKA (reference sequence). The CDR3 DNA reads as TGCAGTGCCAGAATCGGGGGAGATCATGAGCAGTTCTTC. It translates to CSARIGGDHEQFF.

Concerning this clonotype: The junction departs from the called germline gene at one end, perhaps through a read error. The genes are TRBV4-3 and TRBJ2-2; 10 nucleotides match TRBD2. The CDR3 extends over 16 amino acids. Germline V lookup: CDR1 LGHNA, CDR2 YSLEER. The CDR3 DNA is TGCGTCAGCAGTCCCCTAGCGGGGGCGATGGGCGGGGAGCTGTTTTTT. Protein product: CVSSPLAGAMGGELFF.

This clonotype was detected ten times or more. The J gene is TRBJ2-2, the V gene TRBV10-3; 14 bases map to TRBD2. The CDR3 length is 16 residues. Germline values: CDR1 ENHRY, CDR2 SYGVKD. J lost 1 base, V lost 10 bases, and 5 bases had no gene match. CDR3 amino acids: CATGTSGGKNTGELFF. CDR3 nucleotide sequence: TGTGCCACCGGGACTAGCGGGGGAAAGAACACCGGGGAGCTGTTTTTT.

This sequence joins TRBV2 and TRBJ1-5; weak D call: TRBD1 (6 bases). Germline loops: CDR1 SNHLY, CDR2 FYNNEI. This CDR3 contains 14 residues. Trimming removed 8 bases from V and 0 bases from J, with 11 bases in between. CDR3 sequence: CASGGQPSNQPQHF. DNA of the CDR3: TGTGCCAGCGGTGGACAGCCTAGCAATCAGCCCCAGCATTTT. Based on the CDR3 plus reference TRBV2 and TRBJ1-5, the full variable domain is EPEVTQTPSHQVTQMGQEVILRCVPISNHLYFYWYRQILGQKVEFLVSFYNNEISEKSEIFDDQFSVERPDGSNFTLKIRSTKLEDSAMYFCASGGQPSNQPQHFGDGTRLSIL.

CDR3 protein: CASSEELAGGNEQFF. The CDR3 DNA follows: TGTGCCAGCAGTGAAGAACTAGCGGGAGGTAATGAGCAGTTCTTC. The chain joins TRBV2 to TRBJ2-1, with 12 bases lining up with TRBD2. The CDR3 covers 15 residues. Looked up from germline, CDR1 is SNHLY and CDR2 is FYNNEI. The V and J ends lost 1 base and 7 bases, in that order; junction bases with no gene match: 2.

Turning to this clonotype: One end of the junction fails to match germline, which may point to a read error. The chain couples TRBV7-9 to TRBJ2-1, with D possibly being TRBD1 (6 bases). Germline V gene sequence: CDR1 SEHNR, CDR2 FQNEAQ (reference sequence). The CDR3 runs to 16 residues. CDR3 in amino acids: CASSPTTGTNYNEQSF. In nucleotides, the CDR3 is TGTGCCAGCAGCCCAACTACCGGGACAAACTACAATGAGCAGTCCTTC.

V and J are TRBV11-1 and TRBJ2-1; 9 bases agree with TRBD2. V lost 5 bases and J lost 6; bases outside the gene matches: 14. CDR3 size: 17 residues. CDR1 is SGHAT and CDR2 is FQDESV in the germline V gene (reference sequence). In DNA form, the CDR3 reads TGTGCCAGCAGCCTAATGACTAGCGGAGCTCCACTCAATGAGCAGTTCTTC. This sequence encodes CASSLMTSGAPLNEQFF. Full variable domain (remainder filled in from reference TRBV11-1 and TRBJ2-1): EAEVAQSPRYKITEKSQAVAFWCDPISGHATLYWYRQILGQGPELLVQFQDESVVDDSQLPKDRFSAERLKGVDSTLKIQPAELGDSAMYLCASSLMTSGAPLNEQFFGPGTRLTVL.

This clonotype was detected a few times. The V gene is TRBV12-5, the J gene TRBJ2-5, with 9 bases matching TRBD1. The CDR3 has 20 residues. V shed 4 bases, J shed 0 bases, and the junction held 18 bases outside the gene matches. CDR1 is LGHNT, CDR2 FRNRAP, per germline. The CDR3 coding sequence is TGTGCTAGTGGTTCCGTAGTTTGGACAGGGGCCGCAATGTACCAAGAGACCCAGTACTTC. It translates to CASGSVVWTGAAMYQETQYF.

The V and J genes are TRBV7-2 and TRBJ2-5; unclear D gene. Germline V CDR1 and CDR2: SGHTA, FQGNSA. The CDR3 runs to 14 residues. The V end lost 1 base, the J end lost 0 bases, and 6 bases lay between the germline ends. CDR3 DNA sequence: TGTGCCAGCAGCTTAGTACGAGACCAAGAGACCCAGTACTTC. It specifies CASSLVRDQETQYF.

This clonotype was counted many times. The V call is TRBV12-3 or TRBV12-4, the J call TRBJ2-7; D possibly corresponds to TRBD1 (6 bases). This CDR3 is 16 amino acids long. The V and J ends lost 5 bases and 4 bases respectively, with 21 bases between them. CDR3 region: CASSTSGTQNNYEQYF. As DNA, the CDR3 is TGTGCCAGCAGTACATCCGGGACACAGAACAATTACGAGCAGTACTTC.

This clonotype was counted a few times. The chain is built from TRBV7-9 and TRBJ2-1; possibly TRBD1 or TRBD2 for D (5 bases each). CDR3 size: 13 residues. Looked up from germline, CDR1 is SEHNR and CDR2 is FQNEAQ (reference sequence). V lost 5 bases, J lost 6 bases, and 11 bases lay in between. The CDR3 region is CASSPRGPNEQFF. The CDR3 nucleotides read TGTGCCAGCAGCCCACGGGGACCCAATGAGCAGTTCTTC.

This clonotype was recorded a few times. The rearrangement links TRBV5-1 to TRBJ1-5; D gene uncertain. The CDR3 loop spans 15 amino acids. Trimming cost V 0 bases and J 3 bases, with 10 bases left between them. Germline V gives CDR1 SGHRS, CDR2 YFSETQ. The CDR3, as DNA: TGCGCCAGCAGCTTGGACGGGCAGAACAATCAGCCCCAGCATTTT. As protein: CASSLDGQNNQPQHF.

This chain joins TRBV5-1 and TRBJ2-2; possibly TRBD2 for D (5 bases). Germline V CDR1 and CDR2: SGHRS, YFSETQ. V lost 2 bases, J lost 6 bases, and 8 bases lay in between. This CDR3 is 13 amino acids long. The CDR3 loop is CASSFKGAGELFF. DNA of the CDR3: TGCGCCAGCAGCTTTAAGGGAGCCGGGGAGCTGTTTTTT.

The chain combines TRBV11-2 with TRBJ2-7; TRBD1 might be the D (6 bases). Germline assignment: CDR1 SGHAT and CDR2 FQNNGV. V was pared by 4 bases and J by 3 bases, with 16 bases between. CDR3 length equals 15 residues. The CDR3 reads CASSSETGLVYEQYF. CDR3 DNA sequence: TGTGCCAGCAGCTCGGAGACAGGCTTAGTCTACGAGCAGTACTTC.

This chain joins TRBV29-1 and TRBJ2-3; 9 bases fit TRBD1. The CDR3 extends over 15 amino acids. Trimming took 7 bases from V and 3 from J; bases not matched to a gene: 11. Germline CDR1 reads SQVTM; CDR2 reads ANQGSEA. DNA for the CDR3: TGCAGCGCTCCGCTCCAGGACAGGGGTACAGATACGCAGTATTTT. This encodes CSAPLQDRGTDTQYF.

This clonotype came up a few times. The DNA for the CDR3 is TGTGCCAGCAGTTTAAGGACAGGGGGCGGTGAGACCCAGTACTTC. This gives the protein CASSLRTGGGETQYF. This chain connects TRBV12-3 or TRBV12-4 to TRBJ2-5; 11 positions match TRBD1. There are 15 residues in the CDR3. The V and J ends lost 2 bases and 5 bases, in that order; junction bases with no gene match: 4.

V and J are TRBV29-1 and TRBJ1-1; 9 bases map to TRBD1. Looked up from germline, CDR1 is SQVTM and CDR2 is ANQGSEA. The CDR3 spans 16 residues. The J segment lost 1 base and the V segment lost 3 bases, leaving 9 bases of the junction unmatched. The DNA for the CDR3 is TGCAGCGTTGACCGGCCCTCGGACAGGGGGAACACTGAAGCTTTCTTT. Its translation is CSVDRPSDRGNTEAFF.

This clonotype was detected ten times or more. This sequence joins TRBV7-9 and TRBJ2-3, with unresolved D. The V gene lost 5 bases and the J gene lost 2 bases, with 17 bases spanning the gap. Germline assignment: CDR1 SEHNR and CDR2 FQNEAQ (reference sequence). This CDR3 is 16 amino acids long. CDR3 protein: CASSHEWSAITDTQYF. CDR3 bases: TGTGCCAGCAGCCATGAATGGTCGGCTATCACAGATACGCAGTATTTT. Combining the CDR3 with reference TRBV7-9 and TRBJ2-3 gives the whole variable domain DTGVSQNPRHKITKRGQNVTFRCDPISEHNRLYWYRQTLGQGPEFLTYFQNEAQLEKSRLLSDRFSAERPKGSFSTLEIQRTEQGDSAMYLCASSHEWSAITDTQYFGPGTRLTVL.

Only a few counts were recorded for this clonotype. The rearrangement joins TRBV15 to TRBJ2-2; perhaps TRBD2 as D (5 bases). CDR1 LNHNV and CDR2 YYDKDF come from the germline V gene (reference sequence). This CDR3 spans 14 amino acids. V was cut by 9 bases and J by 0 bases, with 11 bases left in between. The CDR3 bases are TGTGCCACGGCTTTAGCGTCGAACACCGGGGAGCTGTTTTTT. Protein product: CATALASNTGELFF.